The 4 T cell receptor beta chains listed next were all sequenced from one sample in a study of T cell responses to AZD1222 COVID-19 vaccine. Profiled with immunoSEQ multiplex PCR; TCRdb holds only in-frame clones, not every one. The data contain 100,000 to 150,000 clones, around 90% of them singletons. The source material was peripheral blood, sampled on day 0 of AZD1222 vaccination. The receptors here all came from an adult in good health.

In DNA, the CDR3 is TGTGCCAGCAGCGACCGGGATGACACCGGGGAGCTGTTTTTT. Residues: CASSDRDDTGELFF. The chain carries TRBV7-3 and TRBJ2-2; the D gene is possibly TRBD2 (5 bases). Per germline, CDR1 SGHTA and CDR2 FQGTGA. The CDR3 is 14 amino acids. Deletions cut 5 bases from V and 3 bases from J, with 10 bases between.

The chain is built from TRBV30 and TRBJ2-3; D gene unclear. Trimming cost V 2 bases and J 6 bases, with 3 bases left between them. The CDR3 has 10 residues. In germline, CDR1 is GTSNPN, CDR2 SVGIG (reference sequence). CDR3 amino acids: CAWSRDTQYF. The CDR3 DNA reads TGTGCCTGGAGTAGGGATACGCAGTATTTT.

The chain recombines TRBV28 with TRBJ2-1; no firm D call. The CDR3 is 12 residues long. The V gene lost 1 base and the J gene lost 8 bases, with 6 bases spanning the gap. Germline CDR1 reads MDHEN; CDR2 reads SYDVKM. This CDR3 reads CASSLLKYEQFF. DNA for the CDR3: TGTGCCAGCAGTTTATTAAAATATGAGCAGTTCTTC.

The chain joins TRBV10-3 to TRBJ1-5; D might be TRBD1 (5 bases). Germline CDR1 is ENHRY and CDR2 is SYGVKD. With 4 bases removed from V and 6 bases from J, the gap between germline ends came to 13 bases. This CDR3 has 14 amino acids. The DNA of the CDR3 is TGTGCCATCAGTGGCAGGGAGGTTGCTCAGCCCCAGCATTTT. It translates to CAISGREVAQPQHF.